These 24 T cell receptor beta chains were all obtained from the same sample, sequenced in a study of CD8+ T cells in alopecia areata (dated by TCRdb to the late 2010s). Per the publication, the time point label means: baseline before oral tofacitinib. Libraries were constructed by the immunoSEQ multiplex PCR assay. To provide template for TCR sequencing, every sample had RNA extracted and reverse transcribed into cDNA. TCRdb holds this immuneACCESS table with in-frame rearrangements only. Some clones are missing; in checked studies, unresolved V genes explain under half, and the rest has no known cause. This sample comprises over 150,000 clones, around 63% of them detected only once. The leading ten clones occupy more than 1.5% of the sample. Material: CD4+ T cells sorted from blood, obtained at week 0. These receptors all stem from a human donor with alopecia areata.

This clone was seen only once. The CDR3 nucleotides read TGTGCCAGCTCGGAACAGAACACTGAAGCTTTCTTT. It is translated as CASSEQNTEAFF. The chain links TRBV18 to TRBJ1-1; no reliable D call. Trimming stripped 6 bases from V and 1 base from J, with 6 bases between. The CDR3 spans 12 residues. CDR1 is KGHSH, CDR2 LQKENI, per germline. The complete variable domain, with remaining parts taken from reference TRBV18 and TRBJ1-1, reads NAGVMQNPRHLVRRRGQEARLRCSPMKGHSHVYWYRQLPEEGLKFMVYLQKENIIDESGMPKERFSAEFPKEGPSILRIQQVVRGDSAAYFCASSEQNTEAFFGQGTRLTVV.

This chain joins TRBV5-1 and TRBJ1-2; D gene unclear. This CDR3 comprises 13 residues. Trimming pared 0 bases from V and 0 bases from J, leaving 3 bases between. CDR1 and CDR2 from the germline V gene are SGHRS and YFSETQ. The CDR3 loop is CASSLGANYGYTF. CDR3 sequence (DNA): TGCGCCAGCAGCTTGGGGGCTAACTATGGCTACACCTTC.

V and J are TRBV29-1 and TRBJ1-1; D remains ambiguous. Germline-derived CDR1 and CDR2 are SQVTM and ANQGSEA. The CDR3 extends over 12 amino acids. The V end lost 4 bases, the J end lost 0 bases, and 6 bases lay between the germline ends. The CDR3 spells CSVAQMNTEAFF. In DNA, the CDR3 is TGCAGCGTTGCCCAGATGAACACTGAAGCTTTCTTT. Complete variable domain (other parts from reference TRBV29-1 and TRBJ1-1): SAVISQKPSRDICQRGTSLTIQCQVDSQVTMMFWYRQQPGQSLTLIATANQGSEATYESGFVIDKFPISRPNLTFSTLTVSNMSPEDSSIYLCSVAQMNTEAFFGQGTRLTVV.

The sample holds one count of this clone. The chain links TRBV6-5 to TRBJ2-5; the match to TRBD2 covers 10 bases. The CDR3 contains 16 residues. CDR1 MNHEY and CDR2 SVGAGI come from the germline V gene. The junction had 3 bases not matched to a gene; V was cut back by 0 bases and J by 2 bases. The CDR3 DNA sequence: TGTGCCAGCAGTTACTCCGGACTAGCGGAACAAGAGACCCAGTACTTC. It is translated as CASSYSGLAEQETQYF.

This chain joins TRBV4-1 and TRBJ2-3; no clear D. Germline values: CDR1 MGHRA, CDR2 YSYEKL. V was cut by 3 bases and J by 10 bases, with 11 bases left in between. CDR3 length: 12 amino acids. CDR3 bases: TGCGCCAGCAGCCAGGAAGTGGATGCGCAGTATTTT. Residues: CASSQEVDAQYF.

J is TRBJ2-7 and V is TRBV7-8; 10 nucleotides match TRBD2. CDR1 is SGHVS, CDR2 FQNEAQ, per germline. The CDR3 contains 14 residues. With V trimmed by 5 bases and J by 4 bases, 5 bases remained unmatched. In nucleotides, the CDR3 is TGTGCCAGCAGCATAGGACTAGCGGATTACGAGCAGTACTTC. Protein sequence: CASSIGLADYEQYF.

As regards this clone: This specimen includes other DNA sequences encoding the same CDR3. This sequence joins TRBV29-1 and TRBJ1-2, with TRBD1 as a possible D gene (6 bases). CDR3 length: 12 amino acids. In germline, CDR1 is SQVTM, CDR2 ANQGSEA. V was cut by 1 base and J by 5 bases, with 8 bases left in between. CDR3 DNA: TGCAGCGTTGAAGTTCAGGGGTATGGCTACACCTTC. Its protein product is CSVEVQGYGYTF. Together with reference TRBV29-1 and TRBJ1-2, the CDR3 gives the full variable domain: SAVISQKPSRDICQRGTSLTIQCQVDSQVTMMFWYRQQPGQSLTLIATANQGSEATYESGFVIDKFPISRPNLTFSTLTVSNMSPEDSSIYLCSVEVQGYGYTFGSGTRLTVV.

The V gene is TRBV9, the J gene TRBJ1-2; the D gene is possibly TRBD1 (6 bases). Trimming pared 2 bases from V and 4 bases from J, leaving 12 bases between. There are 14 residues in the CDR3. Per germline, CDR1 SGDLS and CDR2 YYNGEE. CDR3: CASSVIGQPYGYTF. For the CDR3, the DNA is TGTGCCAGCAGCGTGATCGGACAGCCCTATGGCTACACCTTC.

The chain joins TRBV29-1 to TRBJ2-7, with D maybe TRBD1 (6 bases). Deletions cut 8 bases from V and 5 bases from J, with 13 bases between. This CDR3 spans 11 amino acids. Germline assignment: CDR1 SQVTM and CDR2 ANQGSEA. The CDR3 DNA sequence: TGCAGCTACAGGGTCGGGGACGAGCAGTACTTC. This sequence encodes CSYRVGDEQYF.

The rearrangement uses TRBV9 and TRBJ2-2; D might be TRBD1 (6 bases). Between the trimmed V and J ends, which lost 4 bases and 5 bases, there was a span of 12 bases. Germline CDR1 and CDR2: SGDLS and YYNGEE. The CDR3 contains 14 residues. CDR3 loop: CASSKRGGTGELFF. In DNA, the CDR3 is TGTGCCAGCAGCAAGAGAGGGGGAACCGGGGAGCTGTTTTTT.

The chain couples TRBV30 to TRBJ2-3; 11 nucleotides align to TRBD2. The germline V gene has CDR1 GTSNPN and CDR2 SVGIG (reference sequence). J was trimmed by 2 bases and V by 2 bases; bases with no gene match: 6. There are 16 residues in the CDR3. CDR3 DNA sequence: TGTGCCTGGAGTCCCGGGACTAGCGGACTCACAGATACGCAGTATTTT. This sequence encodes CAWSPGTSGLTDTQYF.

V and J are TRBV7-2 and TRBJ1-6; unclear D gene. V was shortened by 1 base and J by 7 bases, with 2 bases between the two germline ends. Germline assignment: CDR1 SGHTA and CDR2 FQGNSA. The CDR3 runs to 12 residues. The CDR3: CASSLVNSPLHF. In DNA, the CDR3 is TGTGCCAGCAGCTTAGTAAATTCACCCCTCCACTTT.

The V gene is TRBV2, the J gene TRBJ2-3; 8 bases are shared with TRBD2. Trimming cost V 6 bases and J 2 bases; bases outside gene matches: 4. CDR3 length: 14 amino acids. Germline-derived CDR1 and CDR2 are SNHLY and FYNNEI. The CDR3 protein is CASRRGGPTDTQYF. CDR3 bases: TGTGCCAGCAGACGCGGGGGGCCCACAGATACGCAGTATTTT.

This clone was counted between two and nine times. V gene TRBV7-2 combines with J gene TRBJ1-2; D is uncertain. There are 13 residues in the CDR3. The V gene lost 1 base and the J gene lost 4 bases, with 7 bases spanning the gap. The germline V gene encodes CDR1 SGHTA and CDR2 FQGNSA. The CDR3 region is CASSLDSFYGYTF. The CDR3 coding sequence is TGTGCCAGCAGCTTAGACAGCTTCTATGGCTACACCTTC.

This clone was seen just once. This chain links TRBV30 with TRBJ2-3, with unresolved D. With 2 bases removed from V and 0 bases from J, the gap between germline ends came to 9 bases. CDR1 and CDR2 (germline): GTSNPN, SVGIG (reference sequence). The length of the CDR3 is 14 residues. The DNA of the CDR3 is TGTGCCTGGAGTTCCCTACTCAGCACAGATACGCAGTATTTT. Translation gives CAWSSLLSTDTQYF. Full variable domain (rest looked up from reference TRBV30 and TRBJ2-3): SQTIHQWPATLVQPVGSPLSLECTVEGTSNPNLYWYRQAAGRGLQLLFYSVGIGQISSEVPQNLSASRPQDRQFILSSKKLLLSDSGFYLCAWSSLLSTDTQYFGPGTRLTVL.

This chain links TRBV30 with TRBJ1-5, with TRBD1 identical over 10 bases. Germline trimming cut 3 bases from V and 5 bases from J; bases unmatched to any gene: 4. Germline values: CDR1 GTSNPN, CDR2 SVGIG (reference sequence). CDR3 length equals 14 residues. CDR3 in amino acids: CAWRGDRGDQPQHF. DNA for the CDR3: TGTGCCTGGAGGGGGGACAGGGGCGATCAGCCCCAGCATTTT.

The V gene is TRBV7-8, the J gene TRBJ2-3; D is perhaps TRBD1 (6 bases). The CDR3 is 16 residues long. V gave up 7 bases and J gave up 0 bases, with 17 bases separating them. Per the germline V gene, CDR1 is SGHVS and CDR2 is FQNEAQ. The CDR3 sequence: CASMGNRVSSTDTQYF. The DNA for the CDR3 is TGTGCCAGCATGGGAAACAGGGTATCTAGCACAGATACGCAGTATTTT.

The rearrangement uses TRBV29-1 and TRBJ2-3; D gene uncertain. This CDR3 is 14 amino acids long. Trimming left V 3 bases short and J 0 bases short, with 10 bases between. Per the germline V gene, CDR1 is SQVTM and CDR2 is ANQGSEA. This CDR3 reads CSVDRQGSTDTQYF. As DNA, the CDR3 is TGCAGCGTTGACAGACAAGGCAGCACAGATACGCAGTATTTT.

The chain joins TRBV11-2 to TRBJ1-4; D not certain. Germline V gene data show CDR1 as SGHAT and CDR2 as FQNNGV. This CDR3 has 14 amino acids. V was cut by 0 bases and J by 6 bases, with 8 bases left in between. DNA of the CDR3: TGTGCCAGCAGCTTAGATCTGGGCGATGAAAAACTGTTTTTT. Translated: CASSLDLGDEKLFF.

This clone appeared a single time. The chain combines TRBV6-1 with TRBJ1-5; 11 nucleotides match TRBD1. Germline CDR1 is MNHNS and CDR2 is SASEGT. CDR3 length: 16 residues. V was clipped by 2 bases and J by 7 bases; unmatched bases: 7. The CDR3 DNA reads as TGTGCCAGCAGTGAACTTGGGACAGGGGGGGAGCAGCCCCAGCATTTT. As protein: CASSELGTGGEQPQHF.

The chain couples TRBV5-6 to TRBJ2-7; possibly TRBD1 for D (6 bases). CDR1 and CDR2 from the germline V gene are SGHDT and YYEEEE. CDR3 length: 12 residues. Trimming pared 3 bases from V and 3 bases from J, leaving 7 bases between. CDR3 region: CASSSDSYEQYF. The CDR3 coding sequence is TGTGCCAGCAGCTCGGACAGCTACGAGCAGTACTTC.

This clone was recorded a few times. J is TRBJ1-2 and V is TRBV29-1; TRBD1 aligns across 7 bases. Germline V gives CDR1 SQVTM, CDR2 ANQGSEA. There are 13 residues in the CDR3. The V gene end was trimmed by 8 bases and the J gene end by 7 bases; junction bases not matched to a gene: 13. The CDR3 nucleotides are TGCAGCTCCGACGACAGGGCTCGGGGTGGCTACACCTTC. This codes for CSSDDRARGGYTF.

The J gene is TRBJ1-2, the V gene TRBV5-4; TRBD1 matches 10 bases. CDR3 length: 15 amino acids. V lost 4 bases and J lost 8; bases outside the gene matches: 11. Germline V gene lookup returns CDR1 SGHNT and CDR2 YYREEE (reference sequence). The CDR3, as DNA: TGTGCCAGCAGCCGGACAGGGGGACTTAAACTGGGCTACACCTTC. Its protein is CASSRTGGLKLGYTF.

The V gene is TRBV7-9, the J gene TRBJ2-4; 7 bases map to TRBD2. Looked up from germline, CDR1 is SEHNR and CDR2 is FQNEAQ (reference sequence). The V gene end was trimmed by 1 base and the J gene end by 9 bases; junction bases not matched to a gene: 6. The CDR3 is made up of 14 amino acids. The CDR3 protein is CASSLGLAVGIQYF. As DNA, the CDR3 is TGTGCCAGCAGCTTAGGGCTAGCGGTTGGCATTCAGTACTTC.